What follows are 5 T cell receptor beta chains derived from one specimen sequenced in a study of blood T cell repertoires in COVID-19. Profiling relied on immunoSEQ multiplex PCR, and the TCRdb table lists in-frame clones only, not all of them. The table shows 250,000 to 350,000 clones, with roughly 90% occurring only once. Source material: peripheral blood. These receptors came from a woman between 40 and 55 years old who had recovered from COVID-19.

The rearrangement joins TRBV9 to TRBJ2-3, with 7 bases that match TRBD2. Germline CDR1 is SGDLS and CDR2 is YYNGEE. The CDR3 totals 16 residues. V gave up 6 bases and J gave up 3 bases; unmatched junction bases: 13. CDR3 coding DNA: TGTGCCAGCACAACGTCGGGGGAGGGCCTGACAGATACGCAGTATTTT. It is translated as CASTTSGEGLTDTQYF.

J is TRBJ2-5 and V is TRBV30; 7 bases are a match to TRBD1. Trimming at V came to 8 bases and at J to 4 bases, leaving 4 bases not matched to a gene. The CDR3 is 11 residues long. Germline assignment: CDR1 GTSNPN and CDR2 SVGIG (reference sequence). CDR3 loop: CAHAGGETQYF. In nucleotides, the CDR3 is TGTGCCCACGCAGGGGGAGAGACCCAGTACTTC.

V gene TRBV28 combines with J gene TRBJ2-2; possible D gene TRBD1, 5 bases. Trimming took off 2 bases at V and 5 bases at J, with 12 bases between the two ends. There are 15 residues in the CDR3. Germline V gene data show CDR1 as MDHEN and CDR2 as SYDVKM. The CDR3 spells CASSLAGMGTGELFF. CDR3 bases: TGTGCCAGCAGTTTAGCAGGGATGGGAACCGGGGAGCTGTTTTTT.

The chain couples TRBV10-3 to TRBJ2-5; weak D call: TRBD1 (6 bases). V was shortened by 4 bases and J by 5 bases, with 17 bases between the two germline ends. Germline values: CDR1 ENHRY, CDR2 SYGVKD. This CDR3 contains 15 residues. CDR3 bases: TGTGCCATCAGTGGGGGACAAGACCGGGTCGAGACCCAGTACTTC. It specifies CAISGGQDRVETQYF.

The CDR3 reads CASSSPAGPYEQYF. As DNA, the CDR3 is TGTGCCAGCAGCTCTCCTGCGGGGCCCTACGAGCAGTACTTC. The chain carries TRBV28 and TRBJ2-7, with TRBD2 as a possible D gene (6 bases). The CDR3 totals 14 residues. V lost 6 bases and J 2 bases, leaving 14 bases between the germline ends. Germline V gives CDR1 MDHEN, CDR2 SYDVKM.